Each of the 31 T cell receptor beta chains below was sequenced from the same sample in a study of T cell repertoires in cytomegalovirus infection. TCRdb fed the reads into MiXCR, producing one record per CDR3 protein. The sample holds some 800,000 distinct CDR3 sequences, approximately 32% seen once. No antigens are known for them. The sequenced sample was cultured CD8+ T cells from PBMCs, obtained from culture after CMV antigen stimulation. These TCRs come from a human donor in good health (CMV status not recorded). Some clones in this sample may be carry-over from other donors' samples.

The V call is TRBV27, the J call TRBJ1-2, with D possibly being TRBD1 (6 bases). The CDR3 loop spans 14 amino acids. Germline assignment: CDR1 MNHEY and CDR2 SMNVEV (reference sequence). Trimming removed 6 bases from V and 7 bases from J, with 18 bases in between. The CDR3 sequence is CASSLTQGWSGYTF. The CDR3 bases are TGTGCCAGCAGCCTAACACAGGGCTGGAGTGGCTACACCTTC.

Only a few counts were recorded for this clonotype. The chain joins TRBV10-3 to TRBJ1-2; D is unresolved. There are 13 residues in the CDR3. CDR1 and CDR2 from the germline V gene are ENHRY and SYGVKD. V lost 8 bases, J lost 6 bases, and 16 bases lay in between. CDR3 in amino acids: CAILRREDDGYTF. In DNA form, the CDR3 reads TGTGCCATCTTACGTCGGGAAGACGATGGCTACACCTTC.

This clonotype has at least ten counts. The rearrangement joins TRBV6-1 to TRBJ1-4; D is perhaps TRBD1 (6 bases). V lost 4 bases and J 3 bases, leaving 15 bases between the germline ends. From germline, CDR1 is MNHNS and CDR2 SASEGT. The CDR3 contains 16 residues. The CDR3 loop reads CASSGGYRVANEKLFF. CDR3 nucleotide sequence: TGTGCCAGCAGTGGGGGCTACAGGGTCGCTAATGAAAAACTGTTTTTT.

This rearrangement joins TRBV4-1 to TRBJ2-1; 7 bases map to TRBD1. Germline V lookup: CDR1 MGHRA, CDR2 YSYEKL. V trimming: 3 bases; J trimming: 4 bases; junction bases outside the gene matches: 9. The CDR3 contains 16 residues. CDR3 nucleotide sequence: TGCGCCAGCAGCCATCTCGGACAGGATCGGTACAATGAGCAGTTCTTC. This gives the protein CASSHLGQDRYNEQFF.

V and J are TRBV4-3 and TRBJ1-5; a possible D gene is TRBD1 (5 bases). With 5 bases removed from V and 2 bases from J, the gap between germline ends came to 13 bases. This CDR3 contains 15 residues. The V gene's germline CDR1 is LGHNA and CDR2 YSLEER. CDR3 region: CASSYRDDGNQPQHF. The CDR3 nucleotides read TGCGCCAGCAGCTACCGGGACGATGGCAATCAGCCCCAGCATTTT.

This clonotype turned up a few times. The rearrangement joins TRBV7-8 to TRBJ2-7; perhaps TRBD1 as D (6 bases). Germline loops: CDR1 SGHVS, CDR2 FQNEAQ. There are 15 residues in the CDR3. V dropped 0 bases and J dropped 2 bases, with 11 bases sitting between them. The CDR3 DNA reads TGTGCCAGCAGCTTAGCGTCGACAGGTACCTACGAGCAGTACTTC. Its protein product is CASSLASTGTYEQYF. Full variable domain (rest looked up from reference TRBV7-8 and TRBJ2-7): GAGVSQSPRYKVAKRGQDVALRCDPISGHVSLFWYQQALGQGPEFLTYFQNEAQLDKSGLPSDRFFAERPEGSVSTLKIQRTQQEDSAVYLCASSLASTGTYEQYFGPGTRLTVT.

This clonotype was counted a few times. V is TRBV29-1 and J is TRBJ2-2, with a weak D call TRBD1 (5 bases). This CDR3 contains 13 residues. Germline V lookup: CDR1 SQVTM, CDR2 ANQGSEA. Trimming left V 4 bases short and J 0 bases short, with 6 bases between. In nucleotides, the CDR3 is TGCAGCGTTGCCAGGGCGAACACCGGGGAGCTGTTTTTT. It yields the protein CSVARANTGELFF.

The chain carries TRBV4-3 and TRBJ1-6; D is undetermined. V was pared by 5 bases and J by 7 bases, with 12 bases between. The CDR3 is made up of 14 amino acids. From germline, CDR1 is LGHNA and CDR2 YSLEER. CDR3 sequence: CASSYRAINSPLHF. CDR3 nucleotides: TGCGCCAGCAGCTACCGGGCCATAAATTCACCCCTCCACTTT.

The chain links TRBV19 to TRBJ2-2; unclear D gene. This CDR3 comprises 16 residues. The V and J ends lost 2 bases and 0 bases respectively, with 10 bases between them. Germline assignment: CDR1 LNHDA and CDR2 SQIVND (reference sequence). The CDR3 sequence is CASSIIRNSNTGELFF. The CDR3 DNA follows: TGTGCCAGTAGTATAATACGGAATTCGAACACCGGGGAGCTGTTTTTT.

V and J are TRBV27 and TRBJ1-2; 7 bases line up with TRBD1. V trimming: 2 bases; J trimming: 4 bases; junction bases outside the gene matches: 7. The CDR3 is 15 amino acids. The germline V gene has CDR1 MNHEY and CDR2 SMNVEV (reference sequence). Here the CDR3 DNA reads TGTGCCAGCAGTTTAGGGACAGAACACGGCTATGGCTACACCTTC. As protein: CASSLGTEHGYGYTF.

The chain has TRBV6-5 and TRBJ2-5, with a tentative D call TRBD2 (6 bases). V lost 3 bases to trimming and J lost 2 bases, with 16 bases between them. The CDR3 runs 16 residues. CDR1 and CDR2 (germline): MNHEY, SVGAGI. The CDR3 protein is CASSYAVGTPQETQYF. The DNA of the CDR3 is TGTGCCAGCAGTTATGCAGTTGGGACTCCACAAGAGACCCAGTACTTC.

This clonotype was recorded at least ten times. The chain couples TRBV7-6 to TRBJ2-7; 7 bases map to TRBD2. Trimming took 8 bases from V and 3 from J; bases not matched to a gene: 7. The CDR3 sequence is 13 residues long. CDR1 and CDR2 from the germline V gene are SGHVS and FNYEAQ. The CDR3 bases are TGTGCCAGCGTTCCGGGGGGAGTCTACGAGCAGTACTTC. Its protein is CASVPGGVYEQYF.

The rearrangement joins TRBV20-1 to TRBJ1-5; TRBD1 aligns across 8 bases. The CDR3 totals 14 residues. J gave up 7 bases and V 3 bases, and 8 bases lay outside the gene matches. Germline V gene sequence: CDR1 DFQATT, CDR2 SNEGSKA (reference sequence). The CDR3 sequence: CSASNRGVKQPQHF. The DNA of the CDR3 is TGCAGTGCTAGCAACAGGGGGGTAAAGCAGCCCCAGCATTTT.

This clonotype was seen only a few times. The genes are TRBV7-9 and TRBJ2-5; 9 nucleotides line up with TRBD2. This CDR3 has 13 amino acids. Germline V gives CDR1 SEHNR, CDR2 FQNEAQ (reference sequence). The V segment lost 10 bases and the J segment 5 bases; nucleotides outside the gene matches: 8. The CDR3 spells CATTRGTSETQYF. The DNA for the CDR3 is TGTGCCACCACCCGGGGGACTAGCGAGACCCAGTACTTC.

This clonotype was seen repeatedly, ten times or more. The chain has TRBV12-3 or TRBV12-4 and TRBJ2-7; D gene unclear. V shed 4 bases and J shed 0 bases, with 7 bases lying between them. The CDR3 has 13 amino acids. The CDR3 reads CASSYGTSYEQYV. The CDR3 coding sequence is TGTGCCAGCAGTTACGGCACCTCCTACGAGCAGTACGTC.

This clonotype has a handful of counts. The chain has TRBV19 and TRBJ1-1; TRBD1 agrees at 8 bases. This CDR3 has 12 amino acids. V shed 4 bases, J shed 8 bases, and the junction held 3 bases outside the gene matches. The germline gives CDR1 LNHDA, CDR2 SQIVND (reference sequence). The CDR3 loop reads CASSTWTGEAFF. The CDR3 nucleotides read TGTGCCAGTAGTACTTGGACAGGGGAAGCTTTCTTT.

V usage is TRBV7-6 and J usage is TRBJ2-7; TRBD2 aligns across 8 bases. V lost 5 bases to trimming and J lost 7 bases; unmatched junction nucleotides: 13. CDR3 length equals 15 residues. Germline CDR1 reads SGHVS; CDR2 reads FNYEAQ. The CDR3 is CASSVGGLVGDEQYF. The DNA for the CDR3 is TGTGCCAGCAGCGTCGGGGGACTAGTGGGAGATGAGCAGTACTTC.

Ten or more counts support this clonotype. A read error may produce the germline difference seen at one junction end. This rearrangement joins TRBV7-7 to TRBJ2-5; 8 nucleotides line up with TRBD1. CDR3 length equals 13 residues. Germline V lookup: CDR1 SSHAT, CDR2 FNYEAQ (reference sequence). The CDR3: CASSKDRGETQYF. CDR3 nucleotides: TGTGCTAGCAGCAAAGACAGGGGAGAGACCCAGTACTTC. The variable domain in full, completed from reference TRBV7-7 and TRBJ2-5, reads GAGVSQSPRYKVTKRGQDVTLRCDPISSHATLYWYQQALGQGPEFLTYFNYEAQPDKSGLPSDRFSAERPEGSISTLTIQRTEQRDSAMYRCASSKDRGETQYFGPGTRLLVL.

CDR3 loop: CASSGEVSPEAFF. CDR3 DNA: TGTGCCAGCAGCGGAGAGGTGAGCCCTGAAGCTTTCTTT. This chain joins TRBV7-9 and TRBJ1-1; no clear D. In germline, CDR1 is SEHNR, CDR2 FQNEAQ (reference sequence). Trimming removed 5 bases from V and 6 bases from J, with 13 bases in between. The CDR3 extends over 13 amino acids.

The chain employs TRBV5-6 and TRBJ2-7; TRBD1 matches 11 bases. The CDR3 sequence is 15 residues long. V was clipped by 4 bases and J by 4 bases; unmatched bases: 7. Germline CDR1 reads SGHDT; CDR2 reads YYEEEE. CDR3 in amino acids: CASSVDRGRPYEQYV. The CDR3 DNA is TGTGCCAGCAGCGTGGACAGGGGGCGTCCATACGAGCAGTACGTC.

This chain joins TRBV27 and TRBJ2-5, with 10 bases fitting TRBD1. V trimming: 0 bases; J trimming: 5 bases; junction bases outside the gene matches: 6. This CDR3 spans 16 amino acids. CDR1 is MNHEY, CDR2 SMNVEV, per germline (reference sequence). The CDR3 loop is CASSLSDRGHTETQYF. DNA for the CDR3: TGTGCCAGCAGTTTATCCGACAGGGGGCACACGGAGACCCAGTACTTC.

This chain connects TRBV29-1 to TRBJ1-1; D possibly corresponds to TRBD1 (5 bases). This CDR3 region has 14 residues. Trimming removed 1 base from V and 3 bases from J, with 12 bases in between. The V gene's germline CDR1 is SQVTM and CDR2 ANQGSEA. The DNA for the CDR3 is TGCAGCGTTGAAGGGGGACCGGGGGACACTGAAGCTTTCTTT. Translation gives CSVEGGPGDTEAFF.

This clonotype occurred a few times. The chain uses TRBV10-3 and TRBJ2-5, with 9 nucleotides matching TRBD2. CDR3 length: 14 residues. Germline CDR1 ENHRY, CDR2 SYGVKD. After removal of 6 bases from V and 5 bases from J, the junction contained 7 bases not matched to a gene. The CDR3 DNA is TGTGCCATCAGACTAGCGGGCGATTCGGAGACCCAGTACTTC. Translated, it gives CAIRLAGDSETQYF.

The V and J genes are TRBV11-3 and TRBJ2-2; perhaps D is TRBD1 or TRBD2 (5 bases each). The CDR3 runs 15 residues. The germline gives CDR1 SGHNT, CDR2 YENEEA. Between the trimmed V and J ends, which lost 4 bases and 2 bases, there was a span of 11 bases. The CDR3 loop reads CASSSSGHNTGELFF. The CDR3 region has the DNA TGTGCCAGCAGCTCTTCGGGGCACAACACCGGGGAGCTGTTTTTT. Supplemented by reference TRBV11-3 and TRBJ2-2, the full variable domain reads EAGVVQSPRYKIIEKKQPVAFWCNPISGHNTLYWYLQNLGQGPELLIRYENEEAVDDSQLPKDRFSAERLKGVDSTLKIQPAELGDSAVYLCASSSSGHNTGELFFGEGSRLTVL.

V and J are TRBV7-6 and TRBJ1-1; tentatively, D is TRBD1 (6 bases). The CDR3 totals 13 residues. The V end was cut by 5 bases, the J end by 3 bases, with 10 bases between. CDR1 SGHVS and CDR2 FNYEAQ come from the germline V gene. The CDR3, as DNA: TGTGCCAGCAGCCGAAACAGGGACACTGAAGCTTTCTTT. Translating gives CASSRNRDTEAFF. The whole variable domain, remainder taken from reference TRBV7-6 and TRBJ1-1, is GAGVSQSPRYKVTKRGQDVALRCDPISGHVSLYWYRQALGQGPEFLTYFNYEAQQDKSGLPNDRFSAERPEGSISTLTIQRTEQRDSAMYRCASSRNRDTEAFFGQGTRLTVV.

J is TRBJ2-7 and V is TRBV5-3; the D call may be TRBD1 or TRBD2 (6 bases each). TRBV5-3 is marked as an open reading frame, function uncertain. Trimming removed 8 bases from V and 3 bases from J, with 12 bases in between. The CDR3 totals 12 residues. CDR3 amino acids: CASMEGGYEQYV. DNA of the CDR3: TGTGCCAGCATGGAGGGGGGCTACGAGCAGTACGTC.

The CDR3 sequence is CATSSPTGTARNSGANVLTF. The CDR3 coding sequence is TGTGCCACCAGCTCCCCTACCGGGACAGCTAGAAACTCTGGGGCCAACGTCCTGACTTTC. V and J are TRBV15 and TRBJ2-6, with 7 bases lining up with TRBD1. J was trimmed by 0 bases and V by 5 bases; bases with no gene match: 16. The CDR3 loop spans 20 amino acids. CDR1 is LNHNV and CDR2 is YYDKDF in the germline V gene (reference sequence).

The CDR3 here is CASSPQSGQSGYGYTF. In DNA form, the CDR3 reads TGTGCCAGCAGCCCCCAATCGGGACAGTCAGGCTATGGCTACACCTTC. The chain joins TRBV3-1 to TRBJ1-2; 7 nucleotides match TRBD1. Germline-derived CDR1 and CDR2 are LGHDT and YNNKEL (reference sequence). Losses at the gene ends were 4 bases for V and 4 bases for J; bases not matched to a gene: 12. The CDR3 runs 16 residues. The complete variable domain, with remaining parts taken from reference TRBV3-1 and TRBJ1-2, reads DTAVSQTPKYLVTQMGNDKSIKCEQNLGHDTMYWYKQDSKKFLKIMFSYNNKELIINETVPNRFSPKSPDKAHLNLHINSLELGDSAVYFCASSPQSGQSGYGYTFGSGTRLTVV.

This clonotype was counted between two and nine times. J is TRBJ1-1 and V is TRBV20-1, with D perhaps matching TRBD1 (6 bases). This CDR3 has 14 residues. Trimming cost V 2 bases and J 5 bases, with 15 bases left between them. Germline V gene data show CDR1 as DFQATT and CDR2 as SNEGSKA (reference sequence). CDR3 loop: CSARPSGGQTEAFF. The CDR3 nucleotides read TGCAGTGCTAGACCCAGCGGGGGGCAGACTGAAGCTTTCTTT.

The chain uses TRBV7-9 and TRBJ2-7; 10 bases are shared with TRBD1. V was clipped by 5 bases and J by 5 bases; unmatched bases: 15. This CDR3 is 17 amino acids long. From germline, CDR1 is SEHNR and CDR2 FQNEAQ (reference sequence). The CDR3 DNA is TGTGCCAGCAGCCCGCCTGCCCCGGGACAGGGGTACAACGAGCAGTACTTC. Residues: CASSPPAPGQGYNEQYF.

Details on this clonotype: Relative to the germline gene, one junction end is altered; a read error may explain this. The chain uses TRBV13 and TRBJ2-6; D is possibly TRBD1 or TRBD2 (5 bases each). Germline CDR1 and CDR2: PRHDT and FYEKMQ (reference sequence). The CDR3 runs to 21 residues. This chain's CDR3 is CASSFWWDDTANKPGANVLTF. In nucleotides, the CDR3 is TGCGCCAGCAGCTTCTGGTGGGACGACACCGCTAATAAACCTGGGGCCAACGTCCTGACTTTC.